A single sample is the source of the 14 T cell receptor beta chains below, sequenced in a study of post-analysis software for immune sequencing data (dated by TCRdb to about 2015). The research as a whole found: About five TRBV segments, including TRBV5-6, TRBV5-1 and TRBV20-1, were significantly more frequent in patients than controls.

Their recognized antigens are unknown. Receptor amplification or capture employed PCR. The sample was run on an Illumina HiSeq 2500. To reduce PCR and sequencing biases, unique molecular identifiers were built into the TCR beta cDNA libraries. Clones were called with MiXCR by TCRdb after fastp trimmed the public reads at Q25, and only in-frame beta chains were retained. Each CDR3 protein appears once, grouped with its most common genes and DNA. The sample profile shows more than 450,000 distinct CDR3 sequences; about 44% of them were found once. The top ten clones comprise more than 1.5% of the sample. Sequenced material: blood. The receptors shown here come from a girl aged 10-17 years with multiple sclerosis.

The chain combines TRBV12-3 or TRBV12-4 with TRBJ1-5; no clear D. This CDR3 comprises 12 residues. The V end was cut by 8 bases, the J end by 2 bases, with 7 bases between. CDR3 DNA: TGTGCCAGCCGACGTGGCAATCAGCCCCAGCATTTT. It is translated as CASRRGNQPQHF.

The genes are TRBV5-1 and TRBJ2-1; the match to TRBD2 covers 11 bases. The CDR3 is 16 residues long. J gave up 2 bases and V 1 base, and 2 bases lay outside the gene matches. The germline V gene encodes CDR1 SGHRS and CDR2 YFSETQ. The CDR3: CASSLQTSGTYNEQFF. The CDR3 DNA is TGCGCCAGCAGCTTGCAGACTAGCGGGACCTACAATGAGCAGTTCTTC.

The rearrangement uses TRBV12-3 or TRBV12-4 and TRBJ1-2, with 8 bases matching TRBD1. The V gene end was trimmed by 6 bases and the J gene end by 7 bases; junction bases not matched to a gene: 13. The CDR3 length is 15 residues. The chain's CDR3 is CASSQPDRVFFGYTF. CDR3 DNA: TGTGCCAGCAGCCAACCGGACAGGGTCTTTTTTGGCTACACCTTC.

The chain links TRBV20-1 to TRBJ1-1; no clear D gene. The CDR3 runs to 14 residues. Trimming left V 3 bases short and J 2 bases short, with 13 bases between. Germline CDR1 DFQATT, CDR2 SNEGSKA (reference sequence). The chain's CDR3 is CSARWESGNTEAFF. CDR3 sequence (DNA): TGCAGTGCTAGGTGGGAGAGTGGAAACACTGAAGCTTTCTTT.

V gene TRBV6-5 combines with J gene TRBJ2-3, with D unclear. Germline CDR1 is MNHEY and CDR2 is SVGAGI. CDR3 length: 17 amino acids. The germline V and J ends were trimmed by 2 bases and 0 bases, with 15 bases remaining between them. The CDR3 DNA reads as TGTGCCAGCAGTTACCGGACGGCAGTCGCTAGCACAGATACGCAGTATTTT. Translated, it gives CASSYRTAVASTDTQYF.

This chain joins TRBV27 and TRBJ2-1; 8 positions match TRBD2. In germline, CDR1 is MNHEY, CDR2 SMNVEV (reference sequence). The CDR3 spans 16 residues. The V segment lost 6 bases and the J segment 2 bases; nucleotides outside the gene matches: 9. In DNA form, the CDR3 reads TGTGCCAGCAGCCGAAGGACGGGGGGGCCCTACAATGAGCAGTTCTTC. Amino acids: CASSRRTGGPYNEQFF.

The rearrangement links TRBV20-1 to TRBJ2-5, with TRBD1 matching 7 bases. The V and J ends lost 5 bases and 3 bases, in that order; junction bases with no gene match: 9. The CDR3 is 14 residues long. Germline-derived CDR1 and CDR2 are DFQATT and SNEGSKA (reference sequence). The CDR3 loop is CSAPRTGRKETQYF. The CDR3 region has the DNA TGCAGTGCTCCCCGGACAGGAAGAAAAGAGACCCAGTACTTC.

This clonotype occurred once. The chain has TRBV11-2 and TRBJ2-1; no clear D. Trimming took 0 bases from V and 12 from J, leaving 15 bases between them. The CDR3 runs to 14 residues. CDR1 is SGHAT, CDR2 FQNNGV, per germline. The CDR3 loop is CASSLDLGSPGQFF. CDR3 DNA sequence: TGTGCCAGCAGCTTAGATCTCGGGTCCCCAGGGCAGTTCTTC.

The chain is built from TRBV27 and TRBJ2-7; perhaps TRBD1 as D (5 bases). The germline V gene encodes CDR1 MNHEY and CDR2 SMNVEV (reference sequence). CDR3 length: 14 residues. V gave up 2 bases and J gave up 3 bases, with 11 bases separating them. CDR3 nucleotide sequence: TGTGCCAGCAGTTTAAAGCGACAGAACTACGAGCAGTACTTC. Its protein is CASSLKRQNYEQYF.

The chain is built from TRBV6-1 and TRBJ1-2, with a possible D match to TRBD1 (5 bases). Germline CDR1 is MNHNS and CDR2 is SASEGT. The CDR3 contains 16 residues. V was trimmed by 3 bases and J by 0 bases, leaving 14 bases between them. For the CDR3, the DNA is TGTGCCAGCAGTGACAGGGTCCTCTCAGCTAACTATGGCTACACCTTC. This gives the protein CASSDRVLSANYGYTF.

J is TRBJ2-1 and V is TRBV12-3 or TRBV12-4; D unclear. This CDR3 spans 14 amino acids. V lost 2 bases to trimming and J lost 9 bases, with 14 bases between them. CDR3 sequence reads: CASSLRVGNGEQFF. The CDR3 coding sequence is TGTGCCAGCAGTTTACGGGTAGGGAATGGTGAGCAGTTCTTC.

This clonotype was seen a handful of times. The gene calls are TRBV12-3 or TRBV12-4 and TRBJ2-3; D remains unclear. The V end was cut by 4 bases, the J end by 1 base, with 12 bases between. The CDR3 runs to 15 residues. CDR3 sequence reads: CASSSLPTRTDTQYF. The CDR3 coding sequence is TGTGCCAGCAGTTCGCTGCCTACCCGCACAGATACGCAGTATTTT.

The chain recombines TRBV12-3 or TRBV12-4 with TRBJ2-1; 10 bases agree with TRBD2. The CDR3 consists of 16 residues. With V trimmed by 9 bases and J by 0 bases, 8 bases remained unmatched. The CDR3 region has the DNA TGTGCCAGTAAGGGACTAGCGAATAGCTCCTACAATGAGCAGTTCTTC. Its protein is CASKGLANSSYNEQFF.

V is TRBV2 and J is TRBJ2-5; 10 positions match TRBD2. V trimming: 2 bases; J trimming: 5 bases; junction bases outside the gene matches: 5. CDR1 is SNHLY and CDR2 is FYNNEI in the germline V gene. The CDR3 is 15 amino acids. The CDR3 DNA is TGTGCCAGCAGTGAAAAGCGGGGGGGCGGGGAGACCCAGTACTTC. Amino acids: CASSEKRGGGETQYF.